The sequence of this T cell receptor (beta chain) was determined in a study of control samples from healthy donors and cancer patients. The CDR3 covers 15 residues. Germline loops: CDR1 SNHLY, CDR2 FYNNEI. Trimming took 3 bases from V and 9 from J; bases not matched to a gene: 10. Only in-frame clones appear in the TCRdb table, and some are missing; sequencing was by immunoSEQ multiplex PCR. The data contain under 70,000 clones, roughly 90% of them singletons. The receptor comes from a man aged 55-75 years with head and neck cancer. The J gene is TRBJ2-1, the V gene TRBV2; 8 nucleotides line up with TRBD1. The sequencing input was PBMCs. CDR3 nucleotide sequence: TGTGCCAGCAGTGACAGGACAGGGTCTTCGGGTGAGCAGTTCTTC. Translation gives CASSDRTGSSGEQFF.